The clone carrying this T cell receptor (beta chain) has at least ten counts. These data come from a study of blood T cell repertoires in COVID-19. Method: immunoSEQ multiplex PCR; TCRdb's copy keeps in-frame clones and lacks some. The sample yields over 60,000 clones, 76% seen once. The CDR3 consists of 14 residues. The V and J ends lost 4 bases and 4 bases, in that order; junction bases with no gene match: 7. Germline V gives CDR1 SNHLY, CDR2 FYNNEI. Seattle's cohort entered during active infection and was followed longitudinally. This receptor was obtained from a man aged 60 to 75 with COVID-19, enrolled during active disease. The rearrangement joins TRBV2 to TRBJ2-7; 7 bases agree with TRBD1. The sequenced sample consisted of peripheral blood. The CDR3 region is CASSGQGSIYEQYF. The CDR3 DNA reads as TGTGCCAGCAGTGGACAGGGATCAATTTACGAGCAGTACTTC.